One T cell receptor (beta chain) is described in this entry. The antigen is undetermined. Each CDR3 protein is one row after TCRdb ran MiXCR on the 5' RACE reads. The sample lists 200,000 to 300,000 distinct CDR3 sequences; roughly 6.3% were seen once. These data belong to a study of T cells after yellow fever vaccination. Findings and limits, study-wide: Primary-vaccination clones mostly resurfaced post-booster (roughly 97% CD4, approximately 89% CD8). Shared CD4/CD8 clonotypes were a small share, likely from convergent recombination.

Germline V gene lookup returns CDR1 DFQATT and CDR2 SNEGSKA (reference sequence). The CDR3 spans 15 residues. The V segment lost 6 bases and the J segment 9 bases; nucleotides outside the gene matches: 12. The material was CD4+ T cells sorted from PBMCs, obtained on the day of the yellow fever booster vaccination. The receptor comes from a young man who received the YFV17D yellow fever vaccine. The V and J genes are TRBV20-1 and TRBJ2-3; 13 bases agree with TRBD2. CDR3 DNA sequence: TGCAGTGCATTTGGACTAGCGGGAGATGGGATGACGCAGTATTTT. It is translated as CSAFGLAGDGMTQYF.